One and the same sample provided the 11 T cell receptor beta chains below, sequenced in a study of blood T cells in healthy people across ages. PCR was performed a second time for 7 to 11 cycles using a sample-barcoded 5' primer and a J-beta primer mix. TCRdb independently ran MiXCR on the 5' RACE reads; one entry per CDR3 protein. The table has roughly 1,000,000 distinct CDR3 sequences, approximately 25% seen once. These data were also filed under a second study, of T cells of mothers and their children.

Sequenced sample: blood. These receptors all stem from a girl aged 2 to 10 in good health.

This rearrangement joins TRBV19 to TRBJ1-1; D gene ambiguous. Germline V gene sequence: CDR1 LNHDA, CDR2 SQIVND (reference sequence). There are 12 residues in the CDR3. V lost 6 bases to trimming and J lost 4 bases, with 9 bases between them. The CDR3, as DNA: TGTGCCAGTAGAAGTAGTGGCACTGAAGCTTTCTTT. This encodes CASRSSGTEAFF.

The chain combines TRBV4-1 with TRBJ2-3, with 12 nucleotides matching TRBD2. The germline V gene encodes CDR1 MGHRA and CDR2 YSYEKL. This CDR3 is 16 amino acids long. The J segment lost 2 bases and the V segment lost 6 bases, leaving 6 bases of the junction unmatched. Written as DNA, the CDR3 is TGCGCCAGCAGTCAGCTAGCGGGAGGGCTCACAGATACGCAGTATTTT. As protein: CASSQLAGGLTDTQYF.

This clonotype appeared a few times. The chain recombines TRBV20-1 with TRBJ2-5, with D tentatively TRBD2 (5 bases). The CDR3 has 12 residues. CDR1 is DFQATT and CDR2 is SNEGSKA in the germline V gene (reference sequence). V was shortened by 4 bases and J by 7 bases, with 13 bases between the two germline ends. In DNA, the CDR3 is TGCAGTGCTACGGCGGGTTCTGGGACCCAGTACTTC. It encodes CSATAGSGTQYF.

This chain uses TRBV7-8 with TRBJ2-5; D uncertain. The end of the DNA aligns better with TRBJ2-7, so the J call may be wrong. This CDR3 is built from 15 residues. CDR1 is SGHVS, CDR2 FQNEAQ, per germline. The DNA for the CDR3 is TGTGCCAGCAGCTTAACCGGCGGCAGAACCTACGAGCAGTACTTC. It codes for CASSLTGGRTYEQYF.

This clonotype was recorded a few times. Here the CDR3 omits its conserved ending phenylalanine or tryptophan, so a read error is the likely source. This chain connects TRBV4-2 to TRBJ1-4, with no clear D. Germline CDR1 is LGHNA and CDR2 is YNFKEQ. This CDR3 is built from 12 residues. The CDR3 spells CDTNTTNEKLFS. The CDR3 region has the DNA TGTGACACGAATACAACTAATGAAAAACTGTTTTCT.

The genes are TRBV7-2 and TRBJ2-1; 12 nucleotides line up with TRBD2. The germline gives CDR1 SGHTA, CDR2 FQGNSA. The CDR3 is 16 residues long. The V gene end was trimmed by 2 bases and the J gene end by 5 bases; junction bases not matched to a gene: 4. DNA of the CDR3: TGTGCCAGCAGCTTATGGACTAGCGGGATCGACAATGAGCAGTTCTTC. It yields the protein CASSLWTSGIDNEQFF.

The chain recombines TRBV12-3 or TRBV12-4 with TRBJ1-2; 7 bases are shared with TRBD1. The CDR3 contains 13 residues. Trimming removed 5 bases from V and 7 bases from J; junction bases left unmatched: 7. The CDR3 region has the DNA TGTGCCAGCAGTACAGGGACAGAACGTGGCTACACCTTC. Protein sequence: CASSTGTERGYTF.

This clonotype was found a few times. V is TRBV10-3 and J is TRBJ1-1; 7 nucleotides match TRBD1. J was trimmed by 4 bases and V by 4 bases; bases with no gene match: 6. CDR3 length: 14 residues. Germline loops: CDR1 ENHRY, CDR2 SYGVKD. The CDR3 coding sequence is TGTGCCATCAGTGTTGAGGGGGCGGTCACTGAAGCTTTCTTT. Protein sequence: CAISVEGAVTEAFF.

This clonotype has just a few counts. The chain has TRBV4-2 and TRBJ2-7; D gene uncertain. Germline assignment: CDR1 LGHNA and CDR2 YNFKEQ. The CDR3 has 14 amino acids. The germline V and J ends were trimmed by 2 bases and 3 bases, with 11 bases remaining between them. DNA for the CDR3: TGTGCCAGCAGCCAAAATCCTGGCGACTACGAGCAGTACTTC. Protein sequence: CASSQNPGDYEQYF.

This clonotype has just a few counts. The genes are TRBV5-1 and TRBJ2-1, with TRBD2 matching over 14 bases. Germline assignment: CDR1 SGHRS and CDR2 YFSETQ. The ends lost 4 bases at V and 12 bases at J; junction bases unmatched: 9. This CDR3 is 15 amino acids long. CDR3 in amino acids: CASSAGTSGGRLQFF. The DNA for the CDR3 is TGCGCCAGCAGCGCGGGGACTAGCGGGGGTAGGTTGCAGTTCTTC.

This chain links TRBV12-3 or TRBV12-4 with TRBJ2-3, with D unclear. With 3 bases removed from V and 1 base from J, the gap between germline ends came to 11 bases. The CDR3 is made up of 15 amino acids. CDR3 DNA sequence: TGTGCCAGCAGTTTTGACCGAAAGGGCACAGATACGCAGTATTTT. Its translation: CASSFDRKGTDTQYF.